These 25 T cell receptor beta chains originate from one sample sequenced in a study of stem cell transplantation in POMP-related autoinflammatory disease. Data came from immunoSEQ multiplex PCR; TCRdb stores just in-frame clones and leaves some out. Counted here are roughly 28,000 clones, around 83% occurring once; the ten biggest clones make up around 2.5%. The source was CD4+ T cells from PBMCs, collected before stem cell transplantation. Source of these receptors: a human donor with POMP-related autoinflammation and immune dysregulation (PRAID).

The rearrangement joins TRBV28 to TRBJ1-3; D is undetermined. The CDR3 sequence is 14 residues long. Germline V gene lookup returns CDR1 MDHEN and CDR2 SYDVKM. The V end lost 7 bases, the J end lost 0 bases, and 10 bases lay between the germline ends. In nucleotides, the CDR3 is TGTGCCAGCACGAACCCATTCTCTGGAAACACCATATATTTT. As protein: CASTNPFSGNTIYF.

The rearrangement uses TRBV28 and TRBJ1-5; unclear D gene. V gave up 3 bases and J gave up 5 bases, with 11 bases separating them. The length of the CDR3 is 14 residues. Germline-derived CDR1 and CDR2 are MDHEN and SYDVKM. The CDR3 protein is CASSLVDFDQPQHF. CDR3 DNA sequence: TGTGCCAGCAGTTTGGTAGACTTCGATCAGCCCCAGCATTTT.

The chain links TRBV6-5 to TRBJ1-2; 9 nucleotides match TRBD1. With 8 bases clipped from V and 8 bases from J, the junction kept 12 bases outside the gene matches. CDR3 length equals 14 residues. Germline CDR1 and CDR2: MNHEY and SVGAGI. CDR3 loop: CASGVGQGLLGYTF. The CDR3 DNA sequence: TGTGCCAGCGGTGTTGGACAGGGGCTTTTAGGCTACACCTTC.

The chain links TRBV5-1 to TRBJ1-4; maybe TRBD1 (5 bases). The CDR3 runs 15 residues. Per germline, CDR1 SGHRS and CDR2 YFSETQ. The V gene lost 7 bases and the J gene lost 8 bases, with 21 bases spanning the gap. CDR3 sequence (DNA): TGCGCCAGCCAGGTATCCGTAGGGGCGCAGGAAAAACTGTTTTTT. Translated, it gives CASQVSVGAQEKLFF.

The genes are TRBV27 and TRBJ1-5, with a tentative D call TRBD1 (5 bases). The length of the CDR3 is 15 residues. V lost 3 bases, J lost 3 bases, and 12 bases lay in between. Germline-derived CDR1 and CDR2 are MNHEY and SMNVEV (reference sequence). The DNA for the CDR3 is TGTGCCAGCAGTTTTTCCGGGACCCTCAATCAGCCCCAGCATTTT. Encoded protein: CASSFSGTLNQPQHF.

J is TRBJ1-1 and V is TRBV19, with 8 nucleotides matching TRBD1. The ends lost 6 bases at V and 4 bases at J; junction bases unmatched: 7. The CDR3 contains 14 residues. From germline, CDR1 is LNHDA and CDR2 SQIVND (reference sequence). This CDR3 is CASSLAGGPTEAFF. The CDR3 nucleotides are TGTGCCAGTAGCTTGGCAGGGGGCCCCACTGAAGCTTTCTTT. Drawing the rest from reference TRBV19 and TRBJ1-1, the complete variable domain is DGGITQSPKYLFRKEGQNVTLSCEQNLNHDAMYWYRQDPGQGLRLIYYSQIVNDFQKGDIAEGYSVSREKKESFPLTVTSAQKNPTAFYLCASSLAGGPTEAFFGQGTRLTVV.

The J gene is TRBJ1-4, the V gene TRBV19, with unresolved D. CDR3 length equals 16 residues. The ends were cut back, 8 bases at V and 7 bases at J, with 23 bases in the middle. Germline V CDR1 and CDR2: LNHDA, SQIVND (reference sequence). As DNA, the CDR3 is TGTGCCAGTTCGCCGTCGGTCGGGCTACGGGGTGAAAAACTGTTTTTT. It yields the protein CASSPSVGLRGEKLFF.

The chain is built from TRBV5-1 and TRBJ2-7, with 10 bases fitting TRBD1. The V gene's germline CDR1 is SGHRS and CDR2 YFSETQ. The CDR3 covers 15 residues. Trimming at V came to 5 bases and at J to 4 bases, leaving 9 bases not matched to a gene. The CDR3 protein is CASSDLGQGLYEQYF. The CDR3 nucleotides read TGCGCCAGCAGTGACCTGGGACAGGGGCTTTACGAGCAGTACTTC.

The V and J genes are TRBV30 and TRBJ1-1; possibly TRBD1 for D (6 bases). CDR1 and CDR2 from the germline V gene are GTSNPN and SVGIG (reference sequence). V was shortened by 6 bases and J by 1 base, with 12 bases between the two germline ends. The CDR3 runs to 13 residues. CDR3 loop: CACPGHSNTEAFF. Here the CDR3 DNA reads TGTGCCTGTCCGGGACATTCGAACACTGAAGCTTTCTTT. The full variable domain, completed using reference TRBV30 and TRBJ1-1, is SQTIHQWPATLVQPVGSPLSLECTVEGTSNPNLYWYRQAAGRGLQLLFYSVGIGQISSEVPQNLSASRPQDRQFILSSKKLLLSDSGFYLCACPGHSNTEAFFGQGTRLTVV.

This chain links TRBV5-1 with TRBJ2-3; TRBD2 agrees at 12 bases. This CDR3 has 16 amino acids. V lost 6 bases to trimming and J lost 1 base; unmatched junction nucleotides: 6. The germline gives CDR1 SGHRS, CDR2 YFSETQ. CDR3 residues: CASTNRLAGGTDTQYF. The DNA for the CDR3 is TGCGCCAGCACCAACCGACTAGCGGGGGGCACAGATACGCAGTATTTT. Complete variable domain (other parts from reference TRBV5-1 and TRBJ2-3): KAGVTQTPRYLIKTRGQQVTLSCSPISGHRSVSWYQQTPGQGLQFLFEYFSETQRNKGNFPGRFSGRQFSNSRSEMNVSTLELGDSALYLCASTNRLAGGTDTQYFGPGTRLTVL.

The count of this clone is one. The genes are TRBV2 and TRBJ2-3, with 9 positions matching TRBD2. The ends lost 8 bases at V and 3 bases at J; junction bases unmatched: 9. The CDR3 spans 15 residues. Looked up from germline, CDR1 is SNHLY and CDR2 is FYNNEI. Here the CDR3 DNA reads TGTGCCAGCCGACCTCTAAGCGGGGGGACAGATACGCAGTATTTT. Translation gives CASRPLSGGTDTQYF.

The CDR3 nucleotides read TGTGCCAGCAGGACCGGCCGGGGGAGGTCCTACGAGCAGTACTTC. This encodes CASRTGRGRSYEQYF. The chain couples TRBV7-8 to TRBJ2-7, with D possibly being TRBD2 (6 bases). CDR3 length: 15 residues. The V gene lost 6 bases and the J gene lost 1 base, with 16 bases spanning the gap. Germline V gives CDR1 SGHVS, CDR2 FQNEAQ. Using reference TRBV7-8 and TRBJ2-7 for the parts outside the CDR3, the full variable domain is GAGVSQSPRYKVAKRGQDVALRCDPISGHVSLFWYQQALGQGPEFLTYFQNEAQLDKSGLPSDRFFAERPEGSVSTLKIQRTQQEDSAVYLCASRTGRGRSYEQYFGPGTRLTVT.

CDR3 residues: CASSLGGEIYEQYF. The CDR3, as DNA: TGCGCCAGCAGCTTGGGTGGGGAAATCTACGAGCAGTACTTC. This rearrangement joins TRBV5-1 to TRBJ2-7; D is ambiguous. The CDR3 covers 14 residues. The ends were cut back, 0 bases at V and 3 bases at J, with 10 bases in the middle. The V gene's germline CDR1 is SGHRS and CDR2 YFSETQ.

For the CDR3, the DNA is TGTGCCAGCTCACCGACACCTTCCTACGAGCAGTACTTC. Translating it yields CASSPTPSYEQYF. This chain connects TRBV18 to TRBJ2-7; D is unclear. CDR3 length: 13 amino acids. V shed 3 bases and J shed 1 base, with 7 bases lying between them. Germline V gene data show CDR1 as KGHSH and CDR2 as LQKENI. Together with reference TRBV18 and TRBJ2-7, the CDR3 gives the full variable domain: NAGVMQNPRHLVRRRGQEARLRCSPMKGHSHVYWYRQLPEEGLKFMVYLQKENIIDESGMPKERFSAEFPKEGPSILRIQQVVRGDSAAYFCASSPTPSYEQYFGPGTRLTVT.

CDR3 amino acids: CATLPGLANTGELFF. The CDR3 DNA sequence: TGTGCCACATTGCCGGGACTAGCAAACACCGGGGAGCTGTTTTTT. The chain links TRBV28 to TRBJ2-2; TRBD2 matches 9 bases. V was pared by 10 bases and J by 2 bases, with 8 bases of the junction left unmatched. The CDR3 has 15 residues. Germline values: CDR1 MDHEN, CDR2 SYDVKM.

The chain is built from TRBV19 and TRBJ2-1; possibly TRBD1 or TRBD2 for D (5 bases each). The V end lost 3 bases, the J end lost 8 bases, and 14 bases lay between the germline ends. The CDR3 is made up of 14 amino acids. Germline loops: CDR1 LNHDA, CDR2 SQIVND (reference sequence). The CDR3 DNA follows: TGTGCCAGTAGTATCGGGACGCCCTGGGATGAGCAGTTCTTC. This gives the protein CASSIGTPWDEQFF. Filled out from reference TRBV19 and TRBJ2-1, the complete variable domain reads DGGITQSPKYLFRKEGQNVTLSCEQNLNHDAMYWYRQDPGQGLRLIYYSQIVNDFQKGDIAEGYSVSREKKESFPLTVTSAQKNPTAFYLCASSIGTPWDEQFFGPGTRLTVL.

The rearrangement links TRBV10-3 to TRBJ1-1; a weak D match, TRBD1 (5 bases). The V gene lost 1 base and the J gene lost 10 bases, with 22 bases spanning the gap. The CDR3 has 16 residues. Per germline, CDR1 ENHRY and CDR2 SYGVKD. The CDR3 protein is CAISEFGGTTKDGAFF. The CDR3 bases are TGTGCCATCAGTGAGTTCGGCGGGACCACTAAGGATGGAGCTTTCTTT.

This clone is a singleton in its sample. The CDR3 DNA reads TGCGCCAGCAGCCCTGAGGGGGGGTCCTACAATGAGCAGTTCTTC. As protein: CASSPEGGSYNEQFF. The chain carries TRBV5-1 and TRBJ2-1; D is perhaps TRBD2 (7 bases). Trimming removed 4 bases from V and 1 base from J, with 12 bases in between. The germline V gene has CDR1 SGHRS and CDR2 YFSETQ. The CDR3 has 15 residues.

This sequence joins TRBV10-2 and TRBJ1-4; D perhaps matches TRBD1 (6 bases). The CDR3 totals 13 residues. Germline-derived CDR1 and CDR2 are WSHSY and SAAADI. V was pared by 9 bases and J by 5 bases, with 13 bases between. The CDR3 sequence is CASARGLNEKLFF. The DNA for the CDR3 is TGCGCCAGTGCCAGGGGTTTAAATGAAAAACTGTTTTTT.

This chain's CDR3 is CASSLTGETEAFF. CDR3 bases: TGTGCCAGCAGCTTAACCGGTGAAACTGAAGCTTTCTTT. The chain employs TRBV7-3 and TRBJ1-1; D remains unclear. Germline V CDR1 and CDR2: SGHTA, FQGTGA. Trimming pared 0 bases from V and 5 bases from J, leaving 7 bases between. The CDR3 spans 13 residues.

The rearrangement joins TRBV5-1 to TRBJ2-3, with 9 bases that match TRBD2. This CDR3 comprises 16 residues. From germline, CDR1 is SGHRS and CDR2 YFSETQ. With 6 bases clipped from V and 1 base from J, the junction kept 9 bases outside the gene matches. The CDR3 sequence is CASNAAGGSRTDTQYF. DNA for the CDR3: TGCGCCAGCAACGCGGCGGGAGGGTCGCGCACAGATACGCAGTATTTT.

The genes are TRBV12-5 and TRBJ2-7; either TRBD1 or TRBD2 may supply D (5 bases each). V gave up 5 bases and J gave up 7 bases, with 21 bases separating them. This CDR3 is built from 15 residues. CDR1 is LGHNT, CDR2 FRNRAP, per germline. CDR3 region: CASGPWDVRMSEQYF. CDR3 in DNA: TGTGCTAGTGGTCCGTGGGACGTCCGTATGTCAGAGCAGTACTTC.

In its sample, this clone was seen once. V gene TRBV18 combines with J gene TRBJ2-1; D uncertain. CDR1 is KGHSH and CDR2 is LQKENI in the germline V gene. Trimming stripped 0 bases from V and 7 bases from J, with 16 bases between. There are 16 residues in the CDR3. DNA for the CDR3: TGTGCCAGCTCACCACCAGGGAAACACCCCCTGAATGAGCAGTTCTTC. As protein: CASSPPGKHPLNEQFF.

This clone was detected only once. V usage is TRBV6-1 and J usage is TRBJ1-1, with 7 bases fitting TRBD1. V shed 3 bases and J 4 bases; nucleotides not matched to a gene: 11. The CDR3 spans 16 residues. Germline V gives CDR1 MNHNS, CDR2 SASEGT. The CDR3 sequence: CASSDDTGARATEAFF. CDR3 nucleotide sequence: TGTGCCAGCAGTGATGATACAGGGGCCCGGGCCACTGAAGCTTTCTTT.

The chain employs TRBV6-4 and TRBJ2-3; 11 bases agree with TRBD2. The junction had 7 bases not matched to a gene; V was cut back by 2 bases and J by 0 bases. The CDR3 runs to 18 residues. Germline values: CDR1 MRHNA, CDR2 SNTAGT. The CDR3 protein is CASSDPSSGRSSTDTQYF. The CDR3 region has the DNA TGTGCCAGCAGTGACCCTTCTAGCGGGAGGTCGAGCACAGATACGCAGTATTTT.